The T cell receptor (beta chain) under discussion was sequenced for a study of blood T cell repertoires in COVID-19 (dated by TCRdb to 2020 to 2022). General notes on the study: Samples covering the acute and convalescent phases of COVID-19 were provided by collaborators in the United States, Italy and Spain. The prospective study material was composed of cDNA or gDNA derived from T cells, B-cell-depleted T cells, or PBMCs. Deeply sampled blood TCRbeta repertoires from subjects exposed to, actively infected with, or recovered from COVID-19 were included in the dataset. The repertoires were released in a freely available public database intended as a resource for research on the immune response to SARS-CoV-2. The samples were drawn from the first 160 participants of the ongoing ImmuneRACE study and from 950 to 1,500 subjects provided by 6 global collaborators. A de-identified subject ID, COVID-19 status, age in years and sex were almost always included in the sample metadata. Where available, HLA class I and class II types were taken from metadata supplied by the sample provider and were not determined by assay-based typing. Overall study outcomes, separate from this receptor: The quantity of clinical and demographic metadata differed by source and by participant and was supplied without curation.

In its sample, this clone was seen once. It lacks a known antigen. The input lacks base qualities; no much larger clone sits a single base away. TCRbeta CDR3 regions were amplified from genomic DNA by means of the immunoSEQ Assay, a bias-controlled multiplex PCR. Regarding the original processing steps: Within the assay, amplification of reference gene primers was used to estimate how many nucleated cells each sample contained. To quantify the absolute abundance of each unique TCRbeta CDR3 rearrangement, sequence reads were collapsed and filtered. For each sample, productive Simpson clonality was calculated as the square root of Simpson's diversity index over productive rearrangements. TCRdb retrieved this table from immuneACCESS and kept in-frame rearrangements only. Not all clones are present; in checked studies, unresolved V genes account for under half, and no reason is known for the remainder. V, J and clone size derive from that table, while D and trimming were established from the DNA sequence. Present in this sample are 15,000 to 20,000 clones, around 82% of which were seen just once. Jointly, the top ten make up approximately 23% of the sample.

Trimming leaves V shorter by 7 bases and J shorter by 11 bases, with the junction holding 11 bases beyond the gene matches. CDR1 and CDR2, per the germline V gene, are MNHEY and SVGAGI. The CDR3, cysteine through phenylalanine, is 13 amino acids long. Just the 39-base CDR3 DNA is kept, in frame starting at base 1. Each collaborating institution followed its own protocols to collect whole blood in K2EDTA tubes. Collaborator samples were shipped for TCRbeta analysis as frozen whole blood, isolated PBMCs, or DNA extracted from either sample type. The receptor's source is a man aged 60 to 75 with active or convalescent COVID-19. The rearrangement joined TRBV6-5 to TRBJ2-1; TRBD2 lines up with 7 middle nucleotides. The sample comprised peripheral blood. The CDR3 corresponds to CASIKDSGLKQFF. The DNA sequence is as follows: TGTGCCAGCATTAAGGATAGCGGGCTAAAGCAGTTCTTC.